This T cell receptor (beta chain) was documented in a study of blood T cell repertoires in COVID-19. Overall study context: Acute and convalescent COVID-19 samples came from the United States, Italy and Spain. T cells, B-cell-depleted T cells, or PBMCs supplied cDNA or gDNA.

In the original processing: Amplification with reference gene primers provided the estimates of nucleated cell counts. Sequencing was performed with immunoSEQ multiplex PCR; in TCRdb, only in-frame clones are kept and a portion is missing. V and J calls and clone size are those listed in that table; D and trimming were worked out from the DNA. The sample holds 250,000 to 350,000 clones, 85% seen once. CDR1 and CDR2 (germline): MNHEY, SVGAGI. Between the trimmed V and J ends, which lost 7 bases and 8 bases, there was a span of 12 bases. This CDR3 is 13 amino acids long. Material: peripheral blood. This TCR was sampled from a woman in her fifties or sixties with active or convalescent COVID-19. The chain is built from TRBV6-5 and TRBJ1-6, with TRBD1 as a possible D gene (5 bases). The CDR3 is CASTQWGDSPLHF. The CDR3 nucleotides are TGTGCCAGCACTCAGTGGGGGGATTCACCCCTCCACTTT.